The present T cell receptor beta chain was sequenced within a study of blood T cell repertoires in COVID-19. Study-wide context: Specimens from acute and convalescent COVID-19 originated in the United States, Italy and Spain.

The length of the CDR3 is 16 residues. Germline V lookup: CDR1 MDHEN, CDR2 SYDVKM. V gave up 2 bases and J gave up 6 bases, with 17 bases separating them. Sequencing was performed with immunoSEQ multiplex PCR; in TCRdb, only in-frame clones are kept and a portion is missing. The sample holds 200,000 to 250,000 clones, more than 65% seen once. This sequence joins TRBV28 and TRBJ1-5; perhaps TRBD1 as D (6 bases). The sequenced sample consisted of peripheral blood. The receptor comes from an elderly woman with acute or convalescent COVID-19. For the CDR3, the DNA is TGTGCCAGCAGTTTACGGCGGGCGACAGGAGTTCAGCCCCAGCATTTT. As protein: CASSLRRATGVQPQHF.